This TCR beta chain was recorded in a study of CD8 T cells in ankylosing spondylitis. Each CDR3 protein gets one entry after TCRdb re-called the 5' RACE reads with MiXCR. The data hold roughly 220,000 distinct CDR3 sequences, with about 10% observed a single time. The CDR3 has 13 amino acids. Germline CDR1 and CDR2: SGHRS and YFSETQ. V was cut by 0 bases and J by 5 bases, with 9 bases left in between. The receptor was derived from a male donor with ankylosing spondylitis or in good health (not recorded which). The specimen was blood, either unsorted or a sorted T cell fraction (not recorded which). J is TRBJ2-7 and V is TRBV5-1, with a possible D match to TRBD2 (5 bases). CDR3 in DNA: TGCGCCAGCAGCTTGGCCGGAGGCAACGAGCAGTACTTC. Protein: CASSLAGGNEQYF. The full variable domain, rest sourced from reference TRBV5-1 and TRBJ2-7, is KAGVTQTPRYLIKTRGQQVTLSCSPISGHRSVSWYQQTPGQGLQFLFEYFSETQRNKGNFPGRFSGRQFSNSRSEMNVSTLELGDSALYLCASSLAGGNEQYFGPGTRLTVT.